The clone carrying this T cell receptor beta chain was counted at least ten times. Its antigen is undetermined. The data originate from a study of T cells in Graves' hyperthyroidism and ophthalmopathy. Study information: Sampling of peripheral blood happened at initial diagnosis, prior to any treatment.

General study findings and limits: Most thyroid clonotypes expanded above 0.001 were also detected in blood. Median prediction lead before ophthalmopathy onset was around 7 months with the model.

PBMCs were obtained from over 8.5 ml fresh peripheral blood. TCR beta CDR3 regions were amplified from RNA. Carried out on the TCR CDR3, a first-round RT-PCR used the HTBI primer set. One entry per CDR3 protein results from TCRdb running MiXCR on the multiplex PCR reads. This sample has approximately 610,000 distinct CDR3 sequences, with about 14% found just once. This TCR derives from a woman aged 35 to 49 with Graves' ophthalmopathy. The source material was blood.

The CDR3 region has the DNA TGTGCCAGCAGCTCCCGGACTAGGAGTGAGACCCAGTACTTC. This encodes CASSSRTRSETQYF. The chain employs TRBV7-8 and TRBJ2-5; 7 nucleotides match TRBD2. Looked up from germline, CDR1 is SGHVS and CDR2 is FQNEAQ. The CDR3 spans 14 residues. V gave up 4 bases and J gave up 5 bases; unmatched junction bases: 7.